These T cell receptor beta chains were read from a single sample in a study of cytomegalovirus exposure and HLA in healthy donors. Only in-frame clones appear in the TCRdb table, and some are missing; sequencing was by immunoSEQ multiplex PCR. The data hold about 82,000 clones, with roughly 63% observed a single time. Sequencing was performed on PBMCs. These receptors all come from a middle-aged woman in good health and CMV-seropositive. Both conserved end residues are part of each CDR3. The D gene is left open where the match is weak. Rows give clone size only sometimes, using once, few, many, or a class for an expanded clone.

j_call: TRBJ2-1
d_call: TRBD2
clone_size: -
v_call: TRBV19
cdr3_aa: CASNTGSGSPEQFF
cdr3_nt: TGTGCCTCCAATACAGGGAGCGGGAGCCCCGAGCAGTTCTTC

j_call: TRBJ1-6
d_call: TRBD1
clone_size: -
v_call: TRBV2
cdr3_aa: CASQGQGEGPLHF
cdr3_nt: TGTGCCAGCCAGGGACAGGGAGAAGGACCCCTCCACTTT

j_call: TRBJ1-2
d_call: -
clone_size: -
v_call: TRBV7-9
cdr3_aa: CASSLGALTANYGYTF
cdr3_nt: TGTGCCAGCAGCTTAGGTGCATTGACAGCTAACTATGGCTACACCTTC

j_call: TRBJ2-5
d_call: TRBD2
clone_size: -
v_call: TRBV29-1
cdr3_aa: CSVEDRAGLQETQYF
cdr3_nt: TGCAGCGTTGAAGATCGAGCGGGGCTACAAGAGACCCAGTACTTC

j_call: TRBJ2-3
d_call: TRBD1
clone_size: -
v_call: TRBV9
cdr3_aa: CASSRQGGSTDTQYF
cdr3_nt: TGTGCCAGCAGCAGACAGGGTGGGAGCACAGATACGCAGTATTTT

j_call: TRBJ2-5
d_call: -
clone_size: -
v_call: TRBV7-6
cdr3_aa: CASSFYGGGETQYF
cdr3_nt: TGTGCCAGCAGCTTTTACGGCGGCGGGGAGACCCAGTACTTC

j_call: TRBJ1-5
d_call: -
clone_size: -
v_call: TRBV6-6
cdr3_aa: CASSPDRRNQPQHF
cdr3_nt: TGTGCCAGCAGTCCGGACAGAAGAAATCAGCCCCAGCATTTT

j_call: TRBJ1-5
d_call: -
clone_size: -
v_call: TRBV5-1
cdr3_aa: CASSLSPSNQPQHF
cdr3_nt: TGCGCCAGCAGCTTGAGCCCTAGCAATCAGCCCCAGCATTTT

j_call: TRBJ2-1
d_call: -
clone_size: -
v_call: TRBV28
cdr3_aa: CASRTTLGEQFF
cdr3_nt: TGTGCCAGCAGGACGACCTTGGGCGAGCAGTTCTTC

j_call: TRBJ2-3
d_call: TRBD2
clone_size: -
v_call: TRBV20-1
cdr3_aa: CSARPGLDQYF
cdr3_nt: TGCAGTGCTAGACCCGGACTAGATCAGTATTTT

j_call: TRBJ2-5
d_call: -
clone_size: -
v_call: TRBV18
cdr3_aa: CASSPGSQETQYF
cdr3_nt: TGTGCCAGCTCCCCGGGTTCACAAGAGACCCAGTACTTC

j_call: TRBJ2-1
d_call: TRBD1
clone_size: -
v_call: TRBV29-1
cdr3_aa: CSAGTGQYNEQFF
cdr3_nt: TGCAGCGCCGGGACAGGACAATACAATGAGCAGTTCTTC

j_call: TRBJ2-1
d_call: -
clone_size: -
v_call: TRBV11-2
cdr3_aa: CASSSGVQNEQFF
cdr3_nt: TGTGCCAGCAGCTCCGGGGTACAAAATGAGCAGTTCTTC

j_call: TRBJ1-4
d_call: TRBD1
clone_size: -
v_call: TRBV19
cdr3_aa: CASSPTGGEEKLFF
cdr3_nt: TGTGCCAGTAGTCCGACAGGGGGCGAAGAAAAACTGTTTTTT

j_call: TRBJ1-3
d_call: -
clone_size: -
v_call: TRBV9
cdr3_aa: CASSVAQGDTGNTIYF
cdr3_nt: TGTGCCAGCAGCGTTGCTCAGGGTGATACTGGAAACACCATATATTTT

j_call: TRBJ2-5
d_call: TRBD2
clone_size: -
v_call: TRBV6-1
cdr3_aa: CASSEARTSSRWETQYF
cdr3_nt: TGTGCCAGCAGTGAGGCTCGGACTAGCTCTAGGTGGGAGACCCAGTACTTC

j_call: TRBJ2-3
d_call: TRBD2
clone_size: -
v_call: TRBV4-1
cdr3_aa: CASSQGDYGGTDTQYF
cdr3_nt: TGCGCCAGCAGCCAAGGGGACTACGGGGGCACAGATACGCAGTATTTT

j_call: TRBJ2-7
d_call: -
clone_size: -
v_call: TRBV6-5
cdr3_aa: CASSYADNVEQYF
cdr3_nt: TGTGCCAGCAGTTACGCGGACAACGTAGAGCAGTACTTC

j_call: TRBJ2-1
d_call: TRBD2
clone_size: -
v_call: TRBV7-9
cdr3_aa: CASSYSGSRNNEQFF
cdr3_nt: TGTGCCAGCAGTTATAGCGGGAGCCGTAACAATGAGCAGTTCTTC

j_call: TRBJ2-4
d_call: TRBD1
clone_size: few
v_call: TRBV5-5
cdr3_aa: CASSLQGQGLAKNIQYF
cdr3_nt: TGTGCCAGCAGCCTCCAAGGACAGGGACTAGCCAAAAACATTCAGTACTTC

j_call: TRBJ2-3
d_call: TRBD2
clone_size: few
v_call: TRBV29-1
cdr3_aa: CSVNPGLNSDTQYF
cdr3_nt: TGCAGCGTTAATCCGGGACTAAACTCAGATACGCAGTATTTT

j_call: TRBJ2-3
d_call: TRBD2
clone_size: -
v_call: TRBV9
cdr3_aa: CASSSTMSGRATDTQYF
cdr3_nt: TGTGCCAGCAGCTCAACAATGAGCGGGAGGGCCACAGATACGCAGTATTTT

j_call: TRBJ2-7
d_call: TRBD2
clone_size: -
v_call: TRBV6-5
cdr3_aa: CASSYSWTSDSYEQYF
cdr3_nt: TGTGCCAGCAGTTACTCGTGGACTAGCGACTCCTACGAGCAGTACTTC

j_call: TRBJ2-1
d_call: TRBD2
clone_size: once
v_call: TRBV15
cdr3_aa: CATSSTSGRELWSYNEQFF
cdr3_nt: TGTGCCACCAGCAGTACTAGCGGGAGGGAGCTCTGGTCCTACAATGAGCAGTTCTTC